This T cell receptor beta chain is from a study of shared clonotypes between healthy human individuals (dated by TCRdb to 2018 to 2021). General notes on the study: The cohort included a few men and a couple of women between 18 and 49 years of age. For each donor, three plates each were used for CD4 naive and CD4 memory, two plates were used for CD8 naive, and one plate was used for CD8 memory. The study deeply sequenced blood TCR repertoires of 5 or 6 healthy adults to estimate repertoire size and the extent of clonotype sharing between individuals. To increase sequencing depth and limit assay-specific biases, different laboratories used diverse techniques to prepare libraries and sequence TCR repertoires. Leukapheresis yielded between about 0.85 and 10 billion PBMCs per donor. On the study overall, not on this receptor specifically: Naive subsets generally had larger estimated clonotype richness than memory subsets. Rarefaction of sorted-subset datasets indicated incomplete sequencing despite the large sequencing depth. Sampling was restricted to blood, and TCR repertoires in tissues likely differ from the TCR repertoires found in blood. Pairwise subsampling led to the expectation that sequencing depth would affect the degree of clonotype sharing among donors. Across a handful of donors, 5% to 6% of naive CD4, approximately 3.5% of naive CD8, 2% to 2.5% of memory CD4, and over 0.35% of memory CD8 clonotypes were shared. Higher generation probabilities were observed for clonotypes shared by all four sorted-subset donors than for non-shared clonotypes. The small number of donors limited the genetic and exposure-history diversity represented.

Donors were healthy HIV-negative adults with no recently reported acute infections or vaccinations. All donors were Caucasian adults living in Nashville, Tennessee, USA. Magnetic negative selection was used to enrich CD4+ T cells, after which naive cells were positively selected on CD45RA and the negative fraction became the memory subset. Blood was obtained by leukapheresis, after which PBMCs were separated by Ficoll-Histopaque density gradient centrifugation and cryopreserved in liquid nitrogen vapor phase. Purity and quantity of every magnetically sorted T cell population were checked by analytical flow cytometry. From each sorted fraction, genomic DNA was isolated and quantified by UV absorbance on a Nanodrop 2000c. This clone was seen a few times. The antigen this receptor binds is unknown. No base qualities exist here, and no much larger clone lies one base off it. CDR1 and CDR2 (MDHEN, SYDVKM) derive from the germline V gene. The CDR3 contains 13 residues, cysteine and phenylalanine counted. Left in the record is the CDR3 DNA by itself, 39 bases read in frame from the first base. Between the V and J ends, shortened by 11 bases and 6 bases respectively, the junction contains 17 bases.

Using the deep immunoSEQ assay, multiplex PCR amplified TCR CDR3 regions from genomic DNA. Extracted genomic DNA from each cell subset was distributed evenly across all wells of several immunoSEQ 96-well plates, and each plate was treated as a replicate. Each replicate PCR for sorted subsets received around 0.2 ug genomic DNA, equal to around 32,000 T cell genomes. Purified libraries were measured with a Qubit 3.0 fluorometer, size-checked on a Bioanalyzer 2100, and measured again with the KAPA Library Quantification kit. A separate single-read 150-cycle Illumina NextSeq 550 flow cell was used to sequence each immunoSEQ 96-well plate. Processing in the source paper ran as follows. Because the immunoSEQ output included only junctional sequences and no quality scores, the filtering could not be the same as the filtering used for full-length reads. Sequences were annotated with PyIR, a Python wrapper for IgBLAST v1.9, and V/J genes and CDR3 were assigned using IMGT germline references. Reads with weak V/J assignments (E-value above 1e-6), missing CDR3, stop codons, out-of-frame junctions, or ambiguous translated residues were removed. V3J clonotypes were defined by identical inferred V gene, J gene, and CDR3 amino acid sequence. To compute the percentage overlap between repertoires, the number of shared unique clonotypes was divided by the size of the smaller repertoire. Repertoire richness was assessed with RTK rarefaction, the Chao1 estimator, and Recon v2.1 estimates of unobserved clonotypes. Generation probabilities were computed with OLGA for all TCRbeta clonotypes obtained by the gDNA method from several donors. What TCRdb holds here is the immuneACCESS table cut down to in-frame rearrangements. Part of the clones is not present; checked against another copy, under half of the missing clones reflect an unresolved V gene, and the others are unexplained. Clone size and V and J calls were adopted from that table, with D and trimming inferred from the DNA. The sample table lists about 2.3 million clones, less than 95% of them with a count of one. The leading ten clones occupy approximately 0.4% of the sample.

The clonotype originates from a man between 18 and 29 years old in good health. Some clones in this sample may be carry-over from other donors' samples. Specimen: naive CD4+ T cells from PBMCs. Taken with the paper, the label for cell subset or site translates to: CD45RA+ positively selected. The chain uses TRBV28 and TRBJ1-3; 6 matching bases give a weak D call of TRBD1. The CDR3 region: CAGSGVSENTIYF. The sequence in DNA is TGTGCCGGATCAGGGGTCTCGGAAAACACCATATATTTT.